Listed here are 15 T cell receptor beta chains from one sample, sequenced in a study of blood T cell repertoires in COVID-19. Sequenced by immunoSEQ multiplex PCR; TCRdb stores in-frame clones only, minus some. The table lists some 240,000 clones, over 70% of them singletons. Sequencing input: peripheral blood. The receptors were gathered from a woman aged 70-85 years with COVID-19, enrolled during active disease.

The chain recombines TRBV7-2 with TRBJ2-1; 8 bases match TRBD1. V gave up 4 bases and J gave up 4 bases; unmatched junction bases: 3. This CDR3 is 14 amino acids long. Germline CDR1 is SGHTA and CDR2 is FQGNSA. The CDR3: CASSSRQGYNEQFF. For the CDR3, the DNA is TGTGCCAGCAGCTCCCGACAGGGGTACAATGAGCAGTTCTTC.

This chain uses TRBV21-1 with TRBJ1-5; TRBD1 reflects the table's D call only, with no check against the DNA. TRBV21-1 represents a pseudogene. The CDR3 is 15 amino acids. Here the CDR3 DNA reads TGTGCCAGCCACGGGACAGGAACCCACAATCAGCCCCAGCATTTT. Its translation: CASHGTGTHNQPQHF.

The genes are TRBV9 and TRBJ1-1; TRBD1 matches 7 bases. This CDR3 contains 14 residues. The junction had 3 bases not matched to a gene; V was cut back by 0 bases and J by 4 bases. Germline V gives CDR1 SGDLS, CDR2 YYNGEE. The chain's CDR3 is CASSVASGGTEAFF. The CDR3 coding sequence is TGTGCCAGCAGCGTAGCTTCAGGGGGCACTGAAGCTTTCTTT.

J is TRBJ2-7 and V is TRBV11-3; 8 bases are shared with TRBD1. The CDR3 consists of 14 residues. The junction had 8 bases not matched to a gene; V was cut back by 5 bases and J by 5 bases. Germline V gives CDR1 SGHNT, CDR2 YENEEA. CDR3 residues: CASSTRQGSHEQYF. CDR3 nucleotides: TGTGCCAGCAGCACTCGACAGGGGTCCCACGAGCAGTACTTC.

The J gene is TRBJ2-3, the V gene TRBV19, with TRBD2 matching over 10 bases. The CDR3 totals 14 residues. The V and J ends lost 6 bases and 3 bases, in that order; junction bases with no gene match: 3. The germline CDR1 and CDR2 sequences are LNHDA and SQIVND (reference sequence). CDR3 DNA sequence: TGTGCCAGTAGCACAGCGGGAGGGACAGATACGCAGTATTTT. Protein: CASSTAGGTDTQYF.

The V gene is TRBV5-5, the J gene TRBJ2-7; the D gene is possibly TRBD2 (6 bases). The CDR3 runs 15 residues. Germline CDR1 SGHKS, CDR2 YYEKEE (reference sequence). The V end was cut by 3 bases, the J end by 4 bases, with 17 bases between. The CDR3 DNA follows: TGTGCCAGCAGCTCGTCTCTAACTAGCCGGTACGAGCAGTACTTC. Its protein product is CASSSSLTSRYEQYF.

This chain joins TRBV29-1 and TRBJ1-2; D is ambiguous. Deletions cut 5 bases from V and 6 bases from J, with 13 bases between. The germline CDR1 and CDR2 sequences are SQVTM and ANQGSEA. This CDR3 is 12 amino acids long. The CDR3 nucleotides are TGCAGCGTTTCTGACGGGATCCATGGCTACACCTTC. Translated: CSVSDGIHGYTF.

This chain connects TRBV21-1 to TRBJ1-5; TRBD1, the table's D call, lacks a check against the DNA. TRBV21-1 is termed a pseudogene. CDR3 size: 13 residues. Written as DNA, the CDR3 is TGTGCCAGCAGCAAAGTACAGGGCCAGCCCCAGCATTTT. Translation: CASSKVQGQPQHF.

This rearrangement joins TRBV19 to TRBJ1-2, with a weak D call TRBD1 (6 bases). Per the germline V gene, CDR1 is LNHDA and CDR2 is SQIVND (reference sequence). This CDR3 region has 14 residues. V lost 4 bases and J lost 7, with 16 bases in between. The CDR3 loop is CASSRQEMFRGYTF. The CDR3 bases are TGTGCCAGTAGTAGACAGGAGATGTTTCGTGGCTACACCTTC.

The V and J genes are TRBV29-1 and TRBJ1-1, with TRBD1 as a possible D gene (5 bases). CDR3 length equals 14 residues. In germline, CDR1 is SQVTM, CDR2 ANQGSEA. The CDR3 coding sequence is TGCAGAGCCTCGGTCGGGGGTGTGAACACTGAAGCTTTCTTT. Translation gives CRASVGGVNTEAFF.

The rearrangement joins TRBV6-1 to TRBJ2-2; 9 bases line up with TRBD2. The CDR3 extends over 19 amino acids. Per germline, CDR1 MNHNS and CDR2 SASEGT. Trimming took 4 bases from V and 2 from J; bases not matched to a gene: 14. CDR3 in amino acids: CASSARPRLAGINTGELFF. In DNA, the CDR3 is TGTGCCAGCAGTGCCCGACCTCGGCTAGCGGGAATTAACACCGGGGAGCTGTTTTTT.

V and J are TRBV28 and TRBJ2-5; maybe TRBD1 (6 bases). The germline V gene has CDR1 MDHEN and CDR2 SYDVKM. V was pared by 2 bases and J by 5 bases, with 15 bases between. The CDR3 is 15 amino acids. The CDR3 DNA reads TGTGCCAGCAGTTTACTAGGGGAAGGGGGTGAGACCCAGTACTTC. It is translated as CASSLLGEGGETQYF.

This chain connects TRBV11-3 to TRBJ2-7; TRBD2 matches 14 bases. The CDR3 is 19 amino acids. Germline assignment: CDR1 SGHNT and CDR2 YENEEA. The ends lost 4 bases at V and 2 bases at J; junction bases unmatched: 13. Written as DNA, the CDR3 is TGTGCCAGCAGCTCCGTCCCGGGACTAGCGGGAGTGGGCCCCTACGAGCAGTACTTC. Amino acids: CASSSVPGLAGVGPYEQYF.

The chain has TRBV6-5 and TRBJ2-7; D uncertain. The CDR3 spans 15 residues. Germline V gives CDR1 MNHEY, CDR2 SVGAGI. Trimming stripped 0 bases from V and 1 base from J, with 10 bases between. The CDR3 loop is CASSYSMVGSYEQYF. The CDR3 DNA sequence: TGTGCCAGCAGTTACTCGATGGTCGGTTCCTACGAGCAGTACTTC.

The chain is built from TRBV28 and TRBJ2-1; 9 bases map to TRBD2. The germline CDR1 and CDR2 sequences are MDHEN and SYDVKM. V lost 2 bases, J lost 10 bases, and 12 bases stayed unmatched. The CDR3 consists of 16 residues. CDR3 amino acids: CASSLESVAGEMEQFF. For the CDR3, the DNA is TGTGCCAGCAGTTTAGAGTCAGTAGCGGGAGAAATGGAGCAGTTCTTC.